Each of the 10 T cell receptor beta chains below was sequenced from the same sample in a study of OX40 agonist ivuxolimab in advanced cancers. This table comes from immunoSEQ multiplex PCR, and its TCRdb copy is limited to in-frame clones, with some not included. The sample lists roughly 58,000 clones; approximately 86% were seen once. Sequencing used CD4+ or CD8+ T cells sorted from blood, obtained in a trial of the OX40 agonist ivuxolimab. The receptors were sampled from an adult with an advanced solid tumor such as melanoma, head and neck, liver or kidney cancer.

The chain combines TRBV14 with TRBJ2-3; no clear D. This CDR3 has 11 amino acids. Between the trimmed V and J ends, which lost 3 bases and 3 bases, there was a span of 1 base. CDR1 and CDR2 from the germline V gene are SGHDN and FVKESK. The CDR3 nucleotides read TGTGCCAGCAGCCATACAGATACGCAGTATTTT. Encoded protein: CASSHTDTQYF. The full variable domain, completed using reference TRBV14 and TRBJ2-3, is EAGVTQFPSHSVIEKGQTVTLRCDPISGHDNLYWYRRVMGKEIKFLLHFVKESKQDESGMPNNRFLAERTGGTYSTLKVQPAELEDSGVYFCASSHTDTQYFGPGTRLTVL.

The V call is TRBV6-6, the J call TRBJ1-5; D is unresolved. V lost 6 bases and J 7 bases, leaving 13 bases between the germline ends. Germline assignment: CDR1 MNHNY and CDR2 SVGAGI (reference sequence). The CDR3 totals 13 residues. This CDR3 is CASSLNGEQPQHF. Written as DNA, the CDR3 is TGTGCCAGCAGCTTGAATGGGGAGCAGCCCCAGCATTTT.

The chain links TRBV11-3 to TRBJ1-1, with D possibly being TRBD1 (5 bases). CDR3 length: 15 residues. Germline V lookup: CDR1 SGHNT, CDR2 YENEEA. V gave up 5 bases and J gave up 1 base, with 14 bases separating them. In DNA, the CDR3 is TGTGCCAGCAGCCGATGGGGGACCAGGAACACTGAAGCTTTCTTT. Amino acid sequence: CASSRWGTRNTEAFF.

The rearrangement joins TRBV11-2 to TRBJ1-4; a possible D gene is TRBD1 (5 bases). In germline, CDR1 is SGHAT, CDR2 FQNNGV. With 6 bases removed from V and 8 bases from J, the gap between germline ends came to 13 bases. The CDR3 totals 13 residues. The CDR3 here is CASRQASAEKLFF. The CDR3 DNA is TGTGCCAGCAGACAGGCTTCGGCGGAAAAACTGTTTTTT.

Details on this clone: Other DNA sequences in the same sample also yield this CDR3. The chain couples TRBV20-1 to TRBJ2-5, with D unclear. This CDR3 comprises 10 residues. The V gene lost 5 bases and the J gene lost 5 bases, with 6 bases spanning the gap. Germline V gene lookup returns CDR1 DFQATT and CDR2 SNEGSKA (reference sequence). In DNA form, the CDR3 reads TGCAGTGCTCTGGGTGAGACCCAGTACTTC. It specifies CSALGETQYF.

This clone turned up a few times. The chain combines TRBV30 with TRBJ1-4; TRBD1 might be the D (6 bases). V lost 3 bases and J 6 bases, leaving 17 bases between the germline ends. CDR1 and CDR2 (germline): GTSNPN, SVGIG (reference sequence). The CDR3 sequence is 15 residues long. CDR3 in DNA: TGTGCCTGGAGCCGGGACATCGGGGCAGATGAAAAACTGTTTTTT. It codes for CAWSRDIGADEKLFF.

This clone was counted a few times. The J gene is TRBJ2-2, the V gene TRBV7-3, with D unclear. The CDR3 has 14 amino acids. V gave up 1 base and J gave up 6 bases, with 9 bases separating them. Germline V CDR1 and CDR2: SGHTA, FQGTGA. In DNA form, the CDR3 reads TGTGCCAGCAGCTTAATTCACGGTCCCGGGGAGCTGTTTTTT. Amino acids: CASSLIHGPGELFF.

V is TRBV9 and J is TRBJ2-1; 15 bases fit TRBD2. Germline V gene data show CDR1 as SGDLS and CDR2 as YYNGEE. V was pared by 4 bases and J by 6 bases, with 8 bases of the junction left unmatched. The CDR3 runs 17 residues. The CDR3, as DNA: TGTGCCAGCAGCCCGAAACGGACTAGCGGGAGGGCCAATGAGCAGTTCTTC. Its protein product is CASSPKRTSGRANEQFF.

This clone was seen just once. The chain couples TRBV6-5 to TRBJ2-3; D perhaps matches TRBD1 (6 bases). CDR3 length: 14 amino acids. Germline lookup yields CDR1 MNHEY and CDR2 SVGAGI. Trimming removed 3 bases at V and 6 bases at J, with 13 bases between. The CDR3 DNA is TGTGCCAGCAGTTATTCCGGACAGCTCGATACGCAGTATTTT. It encodes CASSYSGQLDTQYF.

The table lists this clone with a count of one. The chain combines TRBV4-1 with TRBJ2-7, with 10 bases that match TRBD1. V was pared by 4 bases and J by 5 bases, with 11 bases of the junction left unmatched. The CDR3 runs to 16 residues. Per germline, CDR1 MGHRA and CDR2 YSYEKL. The CDR3 DNA reads TGCGCCAGCAGCCGGGACAGGGGTTTGGGGTCGGACGAGCAGTACTTC. It translates to CASSRDRGLGSDEQYF.